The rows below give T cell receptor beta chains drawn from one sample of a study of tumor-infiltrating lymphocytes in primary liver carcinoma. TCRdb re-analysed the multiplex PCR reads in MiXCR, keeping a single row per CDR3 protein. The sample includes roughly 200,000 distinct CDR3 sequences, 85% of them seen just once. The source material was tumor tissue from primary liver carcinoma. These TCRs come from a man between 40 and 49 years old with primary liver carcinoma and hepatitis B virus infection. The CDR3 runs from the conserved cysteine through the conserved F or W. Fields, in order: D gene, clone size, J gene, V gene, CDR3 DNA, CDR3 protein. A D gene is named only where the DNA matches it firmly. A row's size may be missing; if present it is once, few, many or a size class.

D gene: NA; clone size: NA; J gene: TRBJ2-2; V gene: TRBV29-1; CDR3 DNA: TGCAGTGTTGGACCAGCGAGCACCGGGGAGCTGTTTTTT; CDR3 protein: CSVGPASTGELFF
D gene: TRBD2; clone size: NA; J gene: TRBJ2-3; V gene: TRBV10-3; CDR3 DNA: TGTGCCATCGGTGAGCGGGGACCGAATCAGCCCCAGTATTTT; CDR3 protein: CAIGERGPNQPQYF
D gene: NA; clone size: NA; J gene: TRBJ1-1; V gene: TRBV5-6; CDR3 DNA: TGTGCCAGCAGGTTTCCGGGCCTTATCCCCACTGAAGCTTTCTTT; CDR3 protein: CASRFPGLIPTEAFF
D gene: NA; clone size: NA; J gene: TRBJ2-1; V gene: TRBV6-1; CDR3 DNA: TGTACCAGCAGAGGGGCTGGGCCTAATGAGCAGTTCTTC; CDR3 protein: CTSRGAGPNEQFF
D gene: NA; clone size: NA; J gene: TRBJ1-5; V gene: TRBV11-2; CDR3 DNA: TGTGCCAGGAACCTAAAAGGGGGATTGACGAATCAGCCCCAGCATTTT; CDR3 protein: CARNLKGGLTNQPQHF
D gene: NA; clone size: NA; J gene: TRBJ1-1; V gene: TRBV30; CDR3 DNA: TGTGTCCATACCTCGGGGGGAAGCACTGAAGCTTTCTTT; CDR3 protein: CVHTSGGSTEAFF
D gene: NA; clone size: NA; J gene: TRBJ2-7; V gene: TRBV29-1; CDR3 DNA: TGCAGCGTTGAAGACTATTCTCCCTCCTACGAGCAGTACTTC; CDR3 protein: CSVEDYSPSYEQYF
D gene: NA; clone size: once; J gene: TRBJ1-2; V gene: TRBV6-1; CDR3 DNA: TGTGCCATCACCCAGGACAACTATGGCTACACTTTC; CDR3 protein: CAITQDNYGYTF
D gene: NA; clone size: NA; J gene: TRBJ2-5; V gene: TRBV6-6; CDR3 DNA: TGTCCCAGCAGTTACCTAGGGACGGAGGAGACCCAGTACTTC; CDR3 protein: CPSSYLGTEETQYF
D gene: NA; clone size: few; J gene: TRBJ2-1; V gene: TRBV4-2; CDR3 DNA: TGTGCCAGCAGCCAAGAGGGACAAGCGGACCAAGGGGGGCAGTTTTTC; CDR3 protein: CASSQEGQADQGGQFF
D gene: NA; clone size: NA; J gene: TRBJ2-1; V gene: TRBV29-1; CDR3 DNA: TGCAGCGTTGCTCGCCTGAGCTCATACAATGAGCAGTTTTTC; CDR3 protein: CSVARLSSYNEQFF
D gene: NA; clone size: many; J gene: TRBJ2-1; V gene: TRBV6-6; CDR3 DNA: TGTGCCAGCTCGAGTCGGGATGAGCAGTTCTTC; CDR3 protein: CASSSRDEQFF
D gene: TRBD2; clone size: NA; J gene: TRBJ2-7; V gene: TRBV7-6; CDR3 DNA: TGTGCCAGCTGCTTAGCGGTGACTAGCGAGAGCCCCTACGAGCAGTACTTC; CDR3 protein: CASCLAVTSESPYEQYF
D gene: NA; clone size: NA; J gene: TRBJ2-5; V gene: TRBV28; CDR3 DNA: TGTGCCAACAGTAGGGACGTTGGGCAAGAGACCCAGTACTTC; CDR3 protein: CANSRDVGQETQYF
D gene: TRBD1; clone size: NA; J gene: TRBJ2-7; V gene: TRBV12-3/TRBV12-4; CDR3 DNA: TGTACCAGCAGTTTCGGACAGGGGGCTTCTCCCGGGATTAGCACCTACGAGCAGTACTTC; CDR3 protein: CTSSFGQGASPGISTYEQYF
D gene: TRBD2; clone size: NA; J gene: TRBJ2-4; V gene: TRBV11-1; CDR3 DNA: TGTGCCAGCAACTTTCCCGGGACTAGCGGGATCGAAAACATTCAGTACTTT; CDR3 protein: CASNFPGTSGIENIQYF
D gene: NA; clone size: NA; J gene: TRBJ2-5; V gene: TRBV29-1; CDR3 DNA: TGCAGCGCCGCACGAGGACAGAGAGAGACCCAGTACTTC; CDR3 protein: CSAARGQRETQYF
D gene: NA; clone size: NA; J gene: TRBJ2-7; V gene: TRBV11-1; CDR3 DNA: TGTGCCAGCAGCATAGGGCCGGCGGGTGGAAGCTACTACGAGCACTACTTC; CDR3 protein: CASSIGPAGGSYYEHYF
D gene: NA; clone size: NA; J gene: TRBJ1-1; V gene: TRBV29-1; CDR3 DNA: TGCAGCGTCTTCAGAGGGGGGGTAAACACTGAAGCTTTCTTT; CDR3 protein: CSVFRGGVNTEAFF
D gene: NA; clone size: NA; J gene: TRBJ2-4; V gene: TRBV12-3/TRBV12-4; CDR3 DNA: TGTACCAGCAGTTTGTTAGCGGACTTGACAAAAAACATTCAGTATTTC; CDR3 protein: CTSSLLADLTKNIQYF
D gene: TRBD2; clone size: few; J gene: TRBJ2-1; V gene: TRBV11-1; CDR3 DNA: TGTGCCAGCAACGCGGGAGGGCCGAATGAGCAATCCTTC; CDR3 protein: CASNAGGPNEQSF
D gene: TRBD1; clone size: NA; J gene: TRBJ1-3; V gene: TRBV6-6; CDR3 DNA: TGTGCCAGCAGGGGAACAACAGGGGGCACTGGAAACACCATATATTTT; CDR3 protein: CASRGTTGGTGNTIYF
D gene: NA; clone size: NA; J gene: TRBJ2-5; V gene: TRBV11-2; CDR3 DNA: TGTGCCAGCAGCCTGACGGGTAACCAAGAGACCGAGTACTTC; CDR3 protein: CASSLTGNQETEYF
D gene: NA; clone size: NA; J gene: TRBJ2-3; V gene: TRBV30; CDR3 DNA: TGTGCCTGGAGTATATCTTCGGGCAATCAGCCCCAGTATTTT; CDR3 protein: CAWSISSGNQPQYF
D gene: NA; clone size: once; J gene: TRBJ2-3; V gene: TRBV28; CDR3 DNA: TGTGCCAGCAGTTTCCCGGGATACCGCACAGATACGCAGTATTTT; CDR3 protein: CASSFPGYRTDTQYF
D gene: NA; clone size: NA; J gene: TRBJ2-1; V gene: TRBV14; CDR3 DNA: TGTGCCAACAGCCAGTATCGGAGCTCCTACAATGAGCAGTTCTTC; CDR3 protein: CANSQYRSSYNEQFF
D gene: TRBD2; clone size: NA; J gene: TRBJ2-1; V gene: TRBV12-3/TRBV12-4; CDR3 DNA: TGTGCCAGTTTACAAGCGGGAGGGCCCCATGAGCAGTTCTTC; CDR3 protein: CASLQAGGPHEQFF
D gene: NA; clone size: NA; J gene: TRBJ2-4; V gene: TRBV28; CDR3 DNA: TGTGCCAGCAGTTTAATGGGGGGCGGATACATTCAGAACTTC; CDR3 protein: CASSLMGGGYIQNF
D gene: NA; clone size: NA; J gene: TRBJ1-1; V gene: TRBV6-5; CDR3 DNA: TGTGCCAGCGGCTACGGGGGGCGAGGGACAGAAGCTTTCTTT; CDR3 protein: CASGYGGRGTEAFF
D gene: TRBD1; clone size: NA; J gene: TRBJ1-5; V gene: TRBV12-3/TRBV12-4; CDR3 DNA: TGTGCCAGCAATCCTGACAGGGGGCGAGAACAGCCTCAACATTTT; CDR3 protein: CASNPDRGREQPQHF
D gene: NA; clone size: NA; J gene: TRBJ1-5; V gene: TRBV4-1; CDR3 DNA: TGCGCCAGCAGCCTCCATGGGAATAACAATCAGCACCAGCATTTT; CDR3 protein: CASSLHGNNNQHQHF
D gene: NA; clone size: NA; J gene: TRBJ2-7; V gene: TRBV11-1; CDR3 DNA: TGTGCCAGCGGCCTCCTGCGGGCCCCGAACTACGAACAGTACTTC; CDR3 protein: CASGLLRAPNYEQYF
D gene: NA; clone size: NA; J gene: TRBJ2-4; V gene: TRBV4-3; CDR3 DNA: TGCGCCAGCAGCCAAGGGTTTCGAATGGACATTCGGTACTTC; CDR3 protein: CASSQGFRMDIRYF
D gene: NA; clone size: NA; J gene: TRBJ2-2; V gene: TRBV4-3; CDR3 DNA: TGCGCCAGCAGCCACCAACCATATGGGTATGAGCCCAGGGAGCTGTTTTTT; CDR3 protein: CASSHQPYGYEPRELFF
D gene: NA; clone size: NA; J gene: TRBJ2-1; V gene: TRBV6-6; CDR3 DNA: TGTGCCGGCAGTTACTCTGAAGAGACGGGAGATGAGCATTTCTTC; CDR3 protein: CAGSYSEETGDEHFF
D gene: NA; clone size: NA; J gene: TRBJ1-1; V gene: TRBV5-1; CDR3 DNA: TGCGCCAGCAGCTTGGATCCAGGGGAGAAGGCTGAAGCTTTCTTT; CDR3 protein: CASSLDPGEKAEAFF
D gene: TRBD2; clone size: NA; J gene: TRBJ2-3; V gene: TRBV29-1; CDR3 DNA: TGCAGCGTTGGCGCCAAGGGGACTACCCAGTATTTT; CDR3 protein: CSVGAKGTTQYF
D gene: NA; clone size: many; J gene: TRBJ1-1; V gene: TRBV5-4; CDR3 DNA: TGTGCCAGCAGAATAGGGTTGAACACTGAAGCTTTCTTT; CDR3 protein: CASRIGLNTEAFF
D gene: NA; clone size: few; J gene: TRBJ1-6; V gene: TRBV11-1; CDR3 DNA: TGTGCCAACAGCCGGACATTGGTTTCATCCCTCCACTTT; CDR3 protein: CANSRTLVSSLHF
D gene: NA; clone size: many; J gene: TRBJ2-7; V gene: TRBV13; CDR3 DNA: TGTGCCAGCAGCTTAGGGGGTGAGGGGGGCGGCGAGCAGTACTTC; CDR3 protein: CASSLGGEGGGEQYF
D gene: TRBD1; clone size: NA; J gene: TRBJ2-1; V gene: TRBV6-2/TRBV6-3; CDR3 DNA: TGTGCCAGCAGTTACGGGACAGATAATTATGAGCAGTTCTTC; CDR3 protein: CASSYGTDNYEQFF
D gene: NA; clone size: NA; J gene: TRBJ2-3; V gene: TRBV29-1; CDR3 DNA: TGCAGCGTTGCCCCTTCCACATTTACGGAGTATTTT; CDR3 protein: CSVAPSTFTEYF
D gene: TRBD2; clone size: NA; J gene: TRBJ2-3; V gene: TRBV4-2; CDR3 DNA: TGTGCCAGCAGCCAGGACGGTAGCGGGAGATCAAATACGCATTATTTT; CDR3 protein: CASSQDGSGRSNTHYF
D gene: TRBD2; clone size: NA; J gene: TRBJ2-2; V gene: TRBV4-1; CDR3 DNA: TGCGCCAGCAGCCAAGAGGGGACTTTAGAGGTCCGAGCGGGAGACACCGGGGAGCTGTTTTTT; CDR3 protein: CASSQEGTLEVRAGDTGELFF
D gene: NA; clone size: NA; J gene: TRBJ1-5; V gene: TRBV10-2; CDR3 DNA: TGCGCCAGCACAGCAGAATTCAATCAGCCCCTACATTTT; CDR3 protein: CASTAEFNQPLHF
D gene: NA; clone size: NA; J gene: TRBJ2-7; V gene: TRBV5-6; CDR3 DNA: TGTGCCAGCAGCGCCACAGATGCCCGCGAGGGGCAAAACTCCTACGAGCAGTACTTC; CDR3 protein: CASSATDAREGQNSYEQYF
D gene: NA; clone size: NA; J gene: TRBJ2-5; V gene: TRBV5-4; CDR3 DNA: TGTGCCAGTAGCTTGAACGGGGACGGCCAAGAGACCTACTACTTC; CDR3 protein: CASSLNGDGQETYYF
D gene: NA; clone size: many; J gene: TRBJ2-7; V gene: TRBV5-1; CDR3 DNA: TGCGCCAGCAGCTTCGCCGGGATAAGCTCCTACGAGCAGTACTTC; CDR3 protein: CASSFAGISSYEQYF